These T cell receptor beta chains were read from a single sample in a study of a mutant IDH1 vaccine in newly diagnosed glioma. No cognate antigen is known for these TCRs. This table comes from immunoSEQ multiplex PCR, and its TCRdb copy is limited to in-frame clones, with some not included. The repertoire includes tens of thousands of clones, around nine tenths of them detected once, and approximately 2% sits in the top ten. The specimen was PBMCs, collected from a glioma patient whose treatment included an IDH1 peptide vaccine. The source is a young man with glioma. CDR3s include the opening cysteine and the closing phenylalanine or tryptophan. A D gene is named only where the DNA matches it firmly. Clone size, where shown, is once, few, many, or a class for clones that have expanded.

size	D	V	J	CDR3	DNA
-	-	TRBV15	TRBJ1-4	CATSRAETVPNEKLFF	TGTGCCACCAGCAGAGCCGAAACAGTCCCAAATGAAAAACTGTTTTTT
-	TRBD1	TRBV30	TRBJ2-3	CAWSRRTGFGTDTQYF	TGTGCCTGGAGTCGGAGGACAGGGTTTGGCACAGATACGCAGTATTTT
-	-	TRBV29-1	TRBJ2-6	CSVEQGTSGANVLTF	TGCAGCGTTGAACAGGGGACCTCTGGGGCCAACGTCCTGACTTTC
-	-	TRBV2	TRBJ2-1	CASSEAWTAYNEQFF	TGTGCCAGCAGTGAAGCTTGGACGGCTTACAATGAGCAGTTCTTC
-	-	TRBV29-1	TRBJ2-7	CSVASATYEQYF	TGCAGCGTCGCATCGGCCACCTACGAGCAGTACTTC
-	-	TRBV11-3	TRBJ2-1	CASSLDKNEQFF	TGTGCCAGCAGCTTAGATAAGAATGAGCAGTTCTTC
-	-	TRBV5-1	TRBJ1-3	CASSLGLQGNTIYF	TGCGCCAGCAGCTTGGGGTTACAGGGAAACACCATATATTTT
-	-	TRBV18	TRBJ2-7	CASSLRDTIYEQYF	TGTGCCAGCTCACTGCGGGACACCATCTACGAGCAGTACTTC
-	TRBD1	TRBV30	TRBJ1-3	CAWSGRGTGGAGSSGNTIYF	TGTGCCTGGAGTGGTAGGGGGACAGGGGGCGCAGGTAGCTCTGGAAACACCATATATTTT
-	-	TRBV5-1	TRBJ1-6	CASSMGEYNSPLHF	TGCGCCAGCAGCATGGGGGAGTATAATTCACCCCTCCACTTT
-	-	TRBV30	TRBJ1-2	CAQAGGNYGYTF	TGTGCCCAGGCGGGGGGGAACTATGGCTACACCTTC
-	-	TRBV9	TRBJ1-2	CASSGLRADGYTF	TGTGCCAGCAGCGGGCTTCGGGCGGATGGCTACACCTTC
-	-	TRBV11-2	TRBJ1-4	CASSRSGGREEKLFF	TGTGCCAGCAGCCGTAGCGGGGGGAGAGAAGAAAAACTGTTTTTT
-	TRBD1	TRBV7-9	TRBJ1-1	CASTFTTDRGVTEAFF	TGTGCCAGCACCTTTACAACCGACAGGGGGGTCACTGAAGCTTTCTTT
-	TRBD1	TRBV5-1	TRBJ1-1	CASSYTGTENTEAFF	TGCGCCAGCAGCTACACCGGGACAGAGAACACTGAAGCTTTCTTT
-	-	TRBV10-3	TRBJ1-5	CAISQRDQGPQHF	TGTGCCATCAGTCAACGGGACCAGGGGCCCCAGCATTTT
-	-	TRBV27	TRBJ2-7	CASSLLSIPYEQYF	TGTGCCAGCAGTCTCCTAAGTATCCCCTACGAGCAGTACTTC
-	TRBD1	TRBV19	TRBJ2-7	CASSTGTGRSYEQYF	TGTGCCAGTAGTACTGGGACAGGGCGGTCCTACGAGCAGTACTTC
few	-	TRBV25-1	TRBJ1-1	CASSGWGEAFF	TGTGCCAGCAGTGGTTGGGGGGAAGCTTTCTTT
-	-	TRBV30	TRBJ1-1	CAWSVLGFGTEAFF	TGTGCCTGGAGTGTGTTAGGGTTTGGGACTGAAGCTTTCTTT
-	TRBD2	TRBV6-4	TRBJ2-1	CASSDSWTSVSNEQFF	TGTGCCAGCAGTGACTCTTGGACTAGCGTCAGCAATGAGCAGTTCTTC